This TCR beta chain comes out of a study of patients and donors after allogeneic stem cell transplantation. V lost 1 base and J lost 5, with 4 bases in between. The CDR3 length is 12 residues. Germline loops: CDR1 KGHDR, CDR2 SFDVKD. This clonotype was detected many times. MiXCR, run by TCRdb on the RT-PCR reads, gives a single entry per CDR3 protein. The data hold about 110,000 distinct CDR3 sequences, with roughly 37% observed a single time. The TCR was taken from a human donor who was either an allogeneic HSCT recipient or a stem cell or donor lymphocyte infusion donor (not recorded which). It is not recorded whose cells these are; they may come from a transplant donor. The sample was blood, either unsorted or a sorted T cell fraction (not recorded which). The V call is TRBV24-1, the J call TRBJ2-5; D gene uncertain. DNA for the CDR3: TGTGCCACCAGTGATTTTCGGGAGACCCAGTACTTC. This encodes CATSDFRETQYF.